The T cell receptor beta chain described here comes from a study of Graves' ophthalmopathy and Graves' hyperthyroidism. About the study: There was a collection of peripheral blood at initial diagnosis, before any treatment. Study-level points and caveats: Ophthalmopathy progression predictions by the model showed around 72% specificity and approximately 69% sensitivity.

V was trimmed by 4 bases and J by 6 bases, leaving 13 bases between them. Per the germline V gene, CDR1 is MNHEY and CDR2 is SVGAGI. This CDR3 spans 13 amino acids. Worth noting for this clonotype: Its antigen is still unknown.

Each diagnosis was determined on the basis of clinical symptoms, serum thyroxine, TRAb, thyroid ultrasound and orbital computed tomography. PBMCs stemmed from 9 to 10 ml of fresh peripheral blood. The study amplified TCR beta CDR3 regions using RNA transcripts. HTBI-primed RT-PCR formed the first round, and a multiplex PCR formed the second. A single record per CDR3 protein comes from TCRdb applying MiXCR to the multiplex PCR reads. The sample has 150,000 or so distinct CDR3 sequences, around 40% seen once. The sequence derives from a man between 25 and 39 years old with Graves' ophthalmopathy. The sample comprised peripheral blood. The chain joins TRBV6-5 to TRBJ2-7; the D gene could be TRBD1 or TRBD2 (5 bases each). CDR3 bases: TGTGCCAGCAGTTCTGGGACCGAAACCGAGCAGTACTTC. It translates to CASSSGTETEQYF.